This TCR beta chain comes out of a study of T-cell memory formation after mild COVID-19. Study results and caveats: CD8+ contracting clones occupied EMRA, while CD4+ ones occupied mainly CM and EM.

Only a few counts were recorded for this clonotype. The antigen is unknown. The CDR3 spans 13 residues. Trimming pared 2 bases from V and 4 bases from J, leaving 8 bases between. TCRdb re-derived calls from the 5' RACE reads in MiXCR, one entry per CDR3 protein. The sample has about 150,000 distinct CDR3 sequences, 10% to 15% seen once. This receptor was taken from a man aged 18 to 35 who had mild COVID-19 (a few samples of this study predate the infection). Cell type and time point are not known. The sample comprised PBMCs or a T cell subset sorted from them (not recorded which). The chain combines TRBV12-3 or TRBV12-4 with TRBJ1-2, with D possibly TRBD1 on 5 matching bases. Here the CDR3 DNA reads TGTGCCAGCAGTTTACAGGGAACCTATGGCTACACCTTC. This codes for CASSLQGTYGYTF.